The present T cell receptor beta chain was sequenced within a study of human T cells and chemical hapten exposure. Overall study context: Patch tests containing 0.01% DPC, applied to the upper back, were read at 6 days.

The study's library attached unique molecular identifiers to single cDNA molecules. Using its own MiXCR run on the RACE reads, TCRdb lists one record per CDR3 protein. This table holds some 90,000 distinct CDR3 sequences, about an eighth found once. V was cut by 5 bases and J by 1 base, with 8 bases left in between. Germline CDR1 reads MNHNS; CDR2 reads SASEGT. This CDR3 region has 13 residues. About this clonotype: Its antigen is currently unknown.

Time point noted: patch test 2, 6 weeks after DPC sensitization. Treatment specified: therapeutic diphenylcyclopropenone sensitization with weekly scalp DPC. General study results and limits: Clustering by CDR3 similarity yielded significantly more large clusters from expanded TCRs than controls. Donors were affected by alopecia, so their immune reaction might vary from that of healthy individuals.

The receptor was isolated from a middle-aged woman with alopecia areata. Some clones in this sample may be carry-over from other donors' samples. The rearrangement joins TRBV6-1 to TRBJ1-1; no clear D. The starting material was whole blood, obtained in connection with sensitization to the hapten diphenylcyclopropenone (DPC). CDR3 DNA: TGTGCCAGCAGTTCGACACCGAACACTGAAGCTTTCTTT. Translated: CASSSTPNTEAFF.